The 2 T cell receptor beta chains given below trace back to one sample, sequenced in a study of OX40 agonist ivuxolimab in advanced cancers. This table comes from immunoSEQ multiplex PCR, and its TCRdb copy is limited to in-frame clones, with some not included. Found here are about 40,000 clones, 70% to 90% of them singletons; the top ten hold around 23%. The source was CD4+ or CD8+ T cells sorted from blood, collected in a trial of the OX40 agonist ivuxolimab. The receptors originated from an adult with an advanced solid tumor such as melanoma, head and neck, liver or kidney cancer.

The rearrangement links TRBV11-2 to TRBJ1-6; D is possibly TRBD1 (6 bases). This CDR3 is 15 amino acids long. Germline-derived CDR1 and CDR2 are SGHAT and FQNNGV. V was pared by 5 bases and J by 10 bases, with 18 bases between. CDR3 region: CASSMTTGWDSPLHF. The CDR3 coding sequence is TGTGCCAGCAGCATGACCACAGGGTGGGACTCACCCCTCCACTTT. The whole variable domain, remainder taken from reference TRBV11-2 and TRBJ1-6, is EAGVAQSPRYKIIEKRQSVAFWCNPISGHATLYWYQQILGQGPKLLIQFQNNGVVDDSQLPKDRFSAERLKGVDSTLKIQPAKLEDSAVYLCASSMTTGWDSPLHFGNGTRLTVT.

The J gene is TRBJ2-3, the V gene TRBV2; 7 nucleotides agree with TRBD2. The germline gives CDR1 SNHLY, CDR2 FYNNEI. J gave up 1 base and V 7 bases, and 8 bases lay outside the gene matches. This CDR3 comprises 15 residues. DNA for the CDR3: TGTGCCAGCACCGCCGGCACTAGCGGCACAGATACGCAGTATTTT. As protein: CASTAGTSGTDTQYF.